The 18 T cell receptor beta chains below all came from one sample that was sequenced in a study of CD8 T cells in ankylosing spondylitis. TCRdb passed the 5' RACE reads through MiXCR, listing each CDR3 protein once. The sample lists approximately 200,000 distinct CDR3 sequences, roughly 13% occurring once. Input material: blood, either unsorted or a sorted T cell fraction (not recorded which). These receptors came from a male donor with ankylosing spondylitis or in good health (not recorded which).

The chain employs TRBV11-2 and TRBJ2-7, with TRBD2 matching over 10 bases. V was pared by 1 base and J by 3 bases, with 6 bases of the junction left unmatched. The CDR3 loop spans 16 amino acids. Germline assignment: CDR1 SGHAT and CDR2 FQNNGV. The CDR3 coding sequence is TGTGCCAGCAGCTTAGCGGGGACTAGCGAATACTACGAGCAGTACTTC. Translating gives CASSLAGTSEYYEQYF.

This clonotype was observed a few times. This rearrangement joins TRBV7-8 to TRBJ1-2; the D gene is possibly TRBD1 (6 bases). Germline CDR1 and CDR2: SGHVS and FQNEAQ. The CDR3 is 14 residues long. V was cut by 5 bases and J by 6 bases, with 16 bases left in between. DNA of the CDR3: TGTGCCAGCAGCGCACATACAGGGTTCGATGGCTACACCTTC. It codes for CASSAHTGFDGYTF.

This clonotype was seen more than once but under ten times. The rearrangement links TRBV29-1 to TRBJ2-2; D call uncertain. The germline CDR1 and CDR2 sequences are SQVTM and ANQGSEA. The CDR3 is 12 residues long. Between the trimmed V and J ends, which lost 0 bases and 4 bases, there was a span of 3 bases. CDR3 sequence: CSVEEGTGELFF. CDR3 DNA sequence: TGCAGCGTTGAAGAAGGCACCGGGGAGCTGTTTTTT.

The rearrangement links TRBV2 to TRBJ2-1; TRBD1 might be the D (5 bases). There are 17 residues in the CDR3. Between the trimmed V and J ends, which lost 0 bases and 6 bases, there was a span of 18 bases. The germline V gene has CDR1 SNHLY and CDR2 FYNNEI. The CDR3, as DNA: TGTGCCAGCAGTGAAGCCCTGGCGGAGCCCCAGGGCAATGAGCAGTTCTTC. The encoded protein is CASSEALAEPQGNEQFF.

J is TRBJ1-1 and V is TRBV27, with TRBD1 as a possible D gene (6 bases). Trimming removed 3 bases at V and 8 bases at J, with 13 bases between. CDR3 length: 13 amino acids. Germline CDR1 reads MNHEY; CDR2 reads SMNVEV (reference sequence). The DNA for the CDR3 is TGTGCCAGCAGTTTTGCTGGGACACCCGAAGCTTTCTTT. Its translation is CASSFAGTPEAFF.

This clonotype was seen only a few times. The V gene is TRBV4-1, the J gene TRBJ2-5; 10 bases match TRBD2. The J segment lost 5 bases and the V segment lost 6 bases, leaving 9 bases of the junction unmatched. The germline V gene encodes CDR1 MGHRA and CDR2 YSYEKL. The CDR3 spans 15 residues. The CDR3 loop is CASRDPSGSGETQYF. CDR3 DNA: TGCGCCAGCAGAGACCCTAGCGGGAGTGGTGAGACCCAGTACTTC.

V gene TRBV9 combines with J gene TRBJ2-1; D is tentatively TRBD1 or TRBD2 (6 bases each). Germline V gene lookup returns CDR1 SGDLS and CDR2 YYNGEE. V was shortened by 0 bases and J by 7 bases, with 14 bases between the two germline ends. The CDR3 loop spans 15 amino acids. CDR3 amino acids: CASSVGGAPANEQFF. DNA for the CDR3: TGTGCCAGCAGCGTAGGGGGGGCCCCGGCTAATGAGCAGTTCTTC.

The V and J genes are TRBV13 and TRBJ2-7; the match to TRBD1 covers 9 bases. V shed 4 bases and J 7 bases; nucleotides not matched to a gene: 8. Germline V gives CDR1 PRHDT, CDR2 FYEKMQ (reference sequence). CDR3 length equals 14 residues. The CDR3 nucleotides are TGTGCCAGCAGCTCGTGGGACAGGGTTGGGGAGCAGTACTTC. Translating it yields CASSSWDRVGEQYF.

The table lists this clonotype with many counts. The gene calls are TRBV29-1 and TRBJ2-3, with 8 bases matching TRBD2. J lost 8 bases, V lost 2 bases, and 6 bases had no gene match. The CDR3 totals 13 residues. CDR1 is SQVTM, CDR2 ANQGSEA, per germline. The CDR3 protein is CSVEREGLITQYF. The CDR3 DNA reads TGCAGCGTTGAACGGGAGGGCCTGATTACGCAGTATTTT.

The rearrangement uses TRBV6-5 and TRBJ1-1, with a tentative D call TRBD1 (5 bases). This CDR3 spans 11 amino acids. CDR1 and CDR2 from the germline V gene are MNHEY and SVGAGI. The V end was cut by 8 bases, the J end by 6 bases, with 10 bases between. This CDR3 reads CASSPGAEAFF. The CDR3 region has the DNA TGTGCCAGCTCCCCGGGGGCTGAAGCTTTCTTT.

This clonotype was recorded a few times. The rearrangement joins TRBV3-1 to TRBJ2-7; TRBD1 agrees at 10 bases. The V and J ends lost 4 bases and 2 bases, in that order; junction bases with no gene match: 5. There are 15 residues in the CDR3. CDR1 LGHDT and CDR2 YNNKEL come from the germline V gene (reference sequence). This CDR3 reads CASSRGTGAAYEQYF. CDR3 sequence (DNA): TGTGCCAGCAGCCGAGGGACAGGGGCCGCCTACGAGCAGTACTTC.

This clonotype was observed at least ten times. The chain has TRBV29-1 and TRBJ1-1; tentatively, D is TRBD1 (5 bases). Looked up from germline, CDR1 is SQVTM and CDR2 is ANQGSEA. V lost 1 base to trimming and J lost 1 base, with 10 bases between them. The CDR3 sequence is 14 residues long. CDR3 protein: CSVEVGGGNTEAFF. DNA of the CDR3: TGCAGCGTTGAAGTTGGGGGAGGGAACACTGAAGCTTTCTTT. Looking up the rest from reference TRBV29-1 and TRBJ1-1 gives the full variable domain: SAVISQKPSRDICQRGTSLTIQCQVDSQVTMMFWYRQQPGQSLTLIATANQGSEATYESGFVIDKFPISRPNLTFSTLTVSNMSPEDSSIYLCSVEVGGGNTEAFFGQGTRLTVV.

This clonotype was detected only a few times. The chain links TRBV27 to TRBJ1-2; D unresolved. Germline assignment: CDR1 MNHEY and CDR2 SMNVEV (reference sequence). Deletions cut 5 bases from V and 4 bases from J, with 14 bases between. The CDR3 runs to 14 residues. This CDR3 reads CASSPGWEGYGYTF. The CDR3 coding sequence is TGTGCCAGCAGTCCCGGATGGGAAGGCTATGGCTACACCTTC.

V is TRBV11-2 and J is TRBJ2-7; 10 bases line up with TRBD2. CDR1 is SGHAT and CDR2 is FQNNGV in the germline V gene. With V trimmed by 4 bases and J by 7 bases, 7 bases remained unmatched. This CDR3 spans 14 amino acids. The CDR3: CASSSPSGSWEQYF. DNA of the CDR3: TGTGCCAGCAGCTCCCCTAGCGGGAGTTGGGAGCAGTACTTC.

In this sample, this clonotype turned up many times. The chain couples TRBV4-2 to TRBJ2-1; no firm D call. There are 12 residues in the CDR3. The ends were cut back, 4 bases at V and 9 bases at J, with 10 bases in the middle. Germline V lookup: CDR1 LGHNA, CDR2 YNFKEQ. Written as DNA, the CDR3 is TGTGCCAGCAGCCCTGGTAATCCTGAGCAGTTCTTC. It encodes CASSPGNPEQFF.

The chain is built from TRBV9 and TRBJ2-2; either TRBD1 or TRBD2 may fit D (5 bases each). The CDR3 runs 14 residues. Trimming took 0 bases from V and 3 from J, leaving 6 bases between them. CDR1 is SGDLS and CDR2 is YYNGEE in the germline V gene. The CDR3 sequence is CASSVVGDTGELFF. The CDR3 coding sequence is TGTGCCAGCAGCGTAGTGGGGGACACCGGGGAGCTGTTTTTT.

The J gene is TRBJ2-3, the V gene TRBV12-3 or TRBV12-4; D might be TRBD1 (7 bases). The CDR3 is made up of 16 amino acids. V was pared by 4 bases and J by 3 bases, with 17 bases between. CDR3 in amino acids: CASSSRDREATDTQYF. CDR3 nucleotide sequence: TGTGCCAGCAGTTCCCGTGACAGGGAGGCAACAGATACGCAGTATTTT.

The CDR3 DNA reads as TGTGCCAGCAGCGTAGGCGGGGGGGACACAGATACGCAGTATTTT. Translation: CASSVGGGDTDTQYF. The chain links TRBV9 to TRBJ2-3; 9 bases align to TRBD2. The CDR3 runs to 15 residues. The trim removed 0 bases at V and 2 bases at J, leaving 1 base unmatched. CDR1 and CDR2 from the germline V gene are SGDLS and YYNGEE. The variable domain in full, with the rest retrieved from reference TRBV9 and TRBJ2-3, is DSGVTQTPKHLITATGQRVTLRCSPRSGDLSVYWYQQSLDQGLQFLIQYYNGEERAKGNILERFSAQQFPDLHSELNLSSLELGDSALYFCASSVGGGDTDTQYFGPGTRLTVL.